Below are 6 T cell receptor beta chains sequenced from a single sample in a study of cytomegalovirus exposure and HLA in healthy donors. Amplification used 60 Vbeta primers and 13 Jbeta primers. Libraries were prepared by immunoSEQ multiplex PCR; TCRdb keeps only in-frame clonotypes and omits some of them. The sample holds 90,000 to 100,000 clones, approximately 80% seen once. Sequenced: PBMCs. These receptors came from a woman in her thirties or forties in good health and CMV-seronegative.

The chain recombines TRBV19 with TRBJ1-5; possible D gene TRBD1, 6 bases. Germline V gives CDR1 LNHDA, CDR2 SQIVND (reference sequence). V was cut by 8 bases and J by 4 bases, with 6 bases left in between. CDR3 length: 11 residues. DNA of the CDR3: TGTGCCAGTGGACAGAATCAGCCCCAGCATTTT. Its protein product is CASGQNQPQHF. The full variable domain, rest sourced from reference TRBV19 and TRBJ1-5, is DGGITQSPKYLFRKEGQNVTLSCEQNLNHDAMYWYRQDPGQGLRLIYYSQIVNDFQKGDIAEGYSVSREKKESFPLTVTSAQKNPTAFYLCASGQNQPQHFGDGTRLSIL.

The rearrangement links TRBV7-9 to TRBJ1-3; no reliable D call. This CDR3 region has 17 residues. Trimming pared 1 base from V and 4 bases from J, leaving 17 bases between. Germline-derived CDR1 and CDR2 are SEHNR and FQNEAQ (reference sequence). CDR3: CASSLEARLQYGNTIYF. As DNA, the CDR3 is TGTGCCAGCAGCTTAGAGGCCCGACTACAATACGGAAACACCATATATTTT.

CDR3 amino acids: CASSYEGQGLEAFF. The CDR3 DNA reads as TGTGCCAGCAGTTACGAGGGACAGGGCCTTGAAGCTTTCTTT. The chain couples TRBV6-6 to TRBJ1-1; 9 nucleotides align to TRBD1. With 2 bases clipped from V and 7 bases from J, the junction kept 5 bases outside the gene matches. Germline V gene data show CDR1 as MNHNY and CDR2 as SVGAGI (reference sequence). CDR3 length: 14 amino acids.

The gene calls are TRBV6-5 and TRBJ1-5; 8 bases match TRBD1. V lost 6 bases to trimming and J lost 6 bases; unmatched junction nucleotides: 7. Germline CDR1 and CDR2: MNHEY and SVGAGI. This CDR3 region has 14 residues. CDR3: CASSRDRWSQPQHF. The CDR3 region has the DNA TGTGCCAGCAGCCGGGACAGGTGGTCTCAGCCCCAGCATTTT.

This clone was seen a handful of times. V usage is TRBV18 and J usage is TRBJ2-3; a weak D match, TRBD2 (6 bases). V was clipped by 4 bases and J by 4 bases, with 15 bases between them. This CDR3 region has 15 residues. Germline V lookup: CDR1 KGHSH, CDR2 LQKENI. In DNA form, the CDR3 reads TGTGCCAGCTCACTACAAACCGGGAGTTCAGATACGCAGTATTTT. It encodes CASSLQTGSSDTQYF.

The rearrangement links TRBV7-9 to TRBJ2-7, with TRBD2 as a possible D gene (6 bases). Germline CDR1 and CDR2: SEHNR and FQNEAQ (reference sequence). There are 15 residues in the CDR3. V was clipped by 4 bases and J by 0 bases, with 13 bases between them. The CDR3 nucleotides are TGTGCCAGCAGCTCCCGGGGGAGGACCTCCTACGAGCAGTACTTC. This gives the protein CASSSRGRTSYEQYF. The whole variable domain, filled in from reference TRBV7-9 and TRBJ2-7, reads DTGVSQNPRHKITKRGQNVTFRCDPISEHNRLYWYRQTLGQGPEFLTYFQNEAQLEKSRLLSDRFSAERPKGSFSTLEIQRTEQGDSAMYLCASSSRGRTSYEQYFGPGTRLTVT.